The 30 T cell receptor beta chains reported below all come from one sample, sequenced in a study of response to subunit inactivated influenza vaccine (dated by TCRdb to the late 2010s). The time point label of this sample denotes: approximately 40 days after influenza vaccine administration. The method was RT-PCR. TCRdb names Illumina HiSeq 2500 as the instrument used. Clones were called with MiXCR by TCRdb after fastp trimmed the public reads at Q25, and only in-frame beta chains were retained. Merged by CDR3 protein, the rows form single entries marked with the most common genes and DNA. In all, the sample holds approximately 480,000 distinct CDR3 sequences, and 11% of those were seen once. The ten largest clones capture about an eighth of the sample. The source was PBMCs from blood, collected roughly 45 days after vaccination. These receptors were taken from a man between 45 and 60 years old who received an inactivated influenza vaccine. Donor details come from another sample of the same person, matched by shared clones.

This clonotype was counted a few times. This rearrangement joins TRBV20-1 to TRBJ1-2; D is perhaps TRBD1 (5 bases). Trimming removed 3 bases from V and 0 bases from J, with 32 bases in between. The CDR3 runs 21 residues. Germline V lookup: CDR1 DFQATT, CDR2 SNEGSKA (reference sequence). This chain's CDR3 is CSASLTGLAAAFQEANYGYTF. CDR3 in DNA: TGCAGTGCTAGCTTAACGGGACTTGCAGCGGCCTTTCAAGAAGCTAACTATGGCTACACCTTC.

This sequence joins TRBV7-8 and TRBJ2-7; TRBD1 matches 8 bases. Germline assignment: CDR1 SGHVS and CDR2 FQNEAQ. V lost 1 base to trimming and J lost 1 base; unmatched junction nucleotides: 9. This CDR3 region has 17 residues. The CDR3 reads CASSLVLLRDRSYEQYF. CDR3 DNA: TGTGCCAGCAGCTTAGTTCTACTCCGGGACAGGTCCTACGAGCAGTACTTC.

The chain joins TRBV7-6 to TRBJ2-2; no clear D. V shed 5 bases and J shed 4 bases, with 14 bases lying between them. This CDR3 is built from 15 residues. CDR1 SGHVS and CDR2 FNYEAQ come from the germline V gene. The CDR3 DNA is TGTGCCAGCAGCCTAAGACGGGCGCCCACCGGGGAGCTGTTTTTT. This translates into CASSLRRAPTGELFF.

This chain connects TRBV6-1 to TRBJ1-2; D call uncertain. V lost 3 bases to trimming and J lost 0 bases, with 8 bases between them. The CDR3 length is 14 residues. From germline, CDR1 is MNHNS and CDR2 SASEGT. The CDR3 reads CASSDDGSNYGYTF. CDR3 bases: TGTGCCAGCAGTGACGACGGCTCTAACTATGGCTACACCTTC.

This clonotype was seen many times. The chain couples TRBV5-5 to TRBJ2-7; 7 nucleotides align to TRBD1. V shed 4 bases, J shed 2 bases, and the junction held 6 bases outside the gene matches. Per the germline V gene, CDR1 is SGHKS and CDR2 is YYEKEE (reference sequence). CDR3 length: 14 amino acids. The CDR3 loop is CASSGSGGPYEQYF. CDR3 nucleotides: TGTGCCAGCAGCGGCTCAGGGGGTCCCTACGAGCAGTACTTC.

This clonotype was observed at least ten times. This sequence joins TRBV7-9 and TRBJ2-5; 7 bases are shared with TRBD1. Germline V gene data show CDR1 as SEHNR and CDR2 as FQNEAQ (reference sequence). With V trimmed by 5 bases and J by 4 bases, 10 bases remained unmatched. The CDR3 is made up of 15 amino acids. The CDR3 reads CASSLRQGNGETQYF. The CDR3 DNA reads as TGTGCCAGCAGCCTACGACAGGGAAATGGAGAGACCCAGTACTTC. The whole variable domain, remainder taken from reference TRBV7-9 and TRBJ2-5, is DTGVSQNPRHKITKRGQNVTFRCDPISEHNRLYWYRQTLGQGPEFLTYFQNEAQLEKSRLLSDRFSAERPKGSFSTLEIQRTEQGDSAMYLCASSLRQGNGETQYFGPGTRLLVL.

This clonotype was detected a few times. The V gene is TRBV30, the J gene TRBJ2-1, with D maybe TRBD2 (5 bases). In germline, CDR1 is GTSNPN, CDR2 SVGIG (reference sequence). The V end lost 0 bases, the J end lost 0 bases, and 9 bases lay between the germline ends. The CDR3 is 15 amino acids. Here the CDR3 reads CAWSVGGSSYNEQFF. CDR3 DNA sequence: TGTGCCTGGAGTGTAGGTGGGAGCTCCTACAATGAGCAGTTCTTC.

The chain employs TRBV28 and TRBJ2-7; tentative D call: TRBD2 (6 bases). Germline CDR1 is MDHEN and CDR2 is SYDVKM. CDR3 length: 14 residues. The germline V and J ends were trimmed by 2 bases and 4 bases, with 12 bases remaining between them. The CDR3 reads CASSLPHGGYEQYF. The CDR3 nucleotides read TGTGCCAGCAGTTTACCCCACGGGGGTTACGAGCAGTACTTC.

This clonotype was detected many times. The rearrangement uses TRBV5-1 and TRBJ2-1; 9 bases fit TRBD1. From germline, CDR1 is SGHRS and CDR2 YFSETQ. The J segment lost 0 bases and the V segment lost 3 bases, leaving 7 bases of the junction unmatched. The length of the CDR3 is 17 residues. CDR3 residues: CASSYGGTGSSYNEQFF. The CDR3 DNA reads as TGCGCCAGCAGCTATGGGGGGACAGGGAGCTCCTACAATGAGCAGTTCTTC.

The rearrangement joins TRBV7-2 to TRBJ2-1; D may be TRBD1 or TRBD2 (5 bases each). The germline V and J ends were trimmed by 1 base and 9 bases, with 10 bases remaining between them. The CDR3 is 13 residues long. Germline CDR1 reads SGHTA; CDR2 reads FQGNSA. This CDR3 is CASSLDWGSEQFF. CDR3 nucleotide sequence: TGTGCCAGCAGCTTAGACTGGGGGAGTGAGCAGTTCTTC.

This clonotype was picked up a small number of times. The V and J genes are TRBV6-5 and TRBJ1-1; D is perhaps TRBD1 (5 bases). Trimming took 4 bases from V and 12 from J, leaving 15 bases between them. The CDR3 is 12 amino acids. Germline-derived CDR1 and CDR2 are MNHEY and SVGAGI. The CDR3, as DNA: TGTGCCAGCAGTTCTCTCGGGGCCGGGTCTTTCTTT. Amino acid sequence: CASSSLGAGSFF.

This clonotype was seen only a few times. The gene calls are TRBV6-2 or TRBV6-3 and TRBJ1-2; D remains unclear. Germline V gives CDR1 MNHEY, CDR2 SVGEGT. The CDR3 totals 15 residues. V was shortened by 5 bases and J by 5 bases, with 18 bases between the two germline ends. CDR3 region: CASSDPRTDLYGYTF. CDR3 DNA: TGTGCCAGCAGTGACCCGCGGACGGACCTGTATGGCTACACCTTC.

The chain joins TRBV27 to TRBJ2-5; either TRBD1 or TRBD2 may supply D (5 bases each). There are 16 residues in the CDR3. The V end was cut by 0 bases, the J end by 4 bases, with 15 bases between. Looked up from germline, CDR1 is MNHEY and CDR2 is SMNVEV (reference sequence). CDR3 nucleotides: TGTGCCAGCAGTTTATCTGGCGTTTGGGGGTCAGAGACCCAGTACTTC. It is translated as CASSLSGVWGSETQYF.

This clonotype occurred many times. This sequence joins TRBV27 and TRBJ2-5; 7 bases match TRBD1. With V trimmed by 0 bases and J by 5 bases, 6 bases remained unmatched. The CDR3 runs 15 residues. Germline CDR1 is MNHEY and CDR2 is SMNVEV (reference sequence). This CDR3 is CASSLSTGVVETQYF. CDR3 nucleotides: TGTGCCAGCAGTTTATCTACAGGGGTGGTGGAGACCCAGTACTTC.

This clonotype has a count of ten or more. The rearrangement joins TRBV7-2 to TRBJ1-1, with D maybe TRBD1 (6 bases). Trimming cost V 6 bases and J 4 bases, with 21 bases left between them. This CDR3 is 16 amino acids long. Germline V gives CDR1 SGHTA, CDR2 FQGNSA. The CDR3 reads CASRTQGGGSGTEAFF. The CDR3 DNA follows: TGTGCCAGCAGGACCCAGGGAGGGGGGTCGGGCACTGAAGCTTTCTTT.

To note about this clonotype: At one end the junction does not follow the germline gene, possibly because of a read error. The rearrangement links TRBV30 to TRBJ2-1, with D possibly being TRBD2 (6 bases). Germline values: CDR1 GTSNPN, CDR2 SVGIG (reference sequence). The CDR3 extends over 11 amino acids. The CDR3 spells CAWSSSGPVIF. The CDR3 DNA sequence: TGTGCCTGGAGTTCCAGCGGGCCCGTGATCTTC.

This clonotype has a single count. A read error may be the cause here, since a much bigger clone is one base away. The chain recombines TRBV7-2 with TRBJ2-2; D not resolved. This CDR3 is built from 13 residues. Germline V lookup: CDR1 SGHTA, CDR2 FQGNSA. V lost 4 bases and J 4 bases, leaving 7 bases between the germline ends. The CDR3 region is CASSSVTTGELFF. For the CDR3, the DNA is TGTGCCAGCAGCTCAGTCACCACCGGGGAGCTGTTTTTT.

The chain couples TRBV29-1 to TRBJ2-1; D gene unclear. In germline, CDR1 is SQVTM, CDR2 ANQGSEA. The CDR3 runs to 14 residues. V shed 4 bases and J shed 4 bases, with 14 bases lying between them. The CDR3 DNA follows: TGCAGCGTTGGGCAAAGGCAATCGTACAATGAGCAGTTCTTC. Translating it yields CSVGQRQSYNEQFF.

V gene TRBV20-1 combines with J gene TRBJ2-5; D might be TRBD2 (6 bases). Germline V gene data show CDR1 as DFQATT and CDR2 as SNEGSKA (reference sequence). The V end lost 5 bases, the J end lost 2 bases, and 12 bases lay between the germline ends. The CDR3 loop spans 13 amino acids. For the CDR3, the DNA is TGCAGTGCTGACCGGGACTCACAAGAGACCCAGTACTTC. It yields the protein CSADRDSQETQYF.

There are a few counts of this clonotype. CDR3 loop: CASNPQGLAQETQYF. CDR3 DNA sequence: TGCGCCAGCAACCCGCAGGGACTAGCTCAAGAGACCCAGTACTTC. The rearrangement links TRBV5-1 to TRBJ2-5; 9 bases are a match to TRBD2. The CDR3 has 15 amino acids. V was pared by 6 bases and J by 2 bases, with 8 bases of the junction left unmatched. The V gene's germline CDR1 is SGHRS and CDR2 YFSETQ.

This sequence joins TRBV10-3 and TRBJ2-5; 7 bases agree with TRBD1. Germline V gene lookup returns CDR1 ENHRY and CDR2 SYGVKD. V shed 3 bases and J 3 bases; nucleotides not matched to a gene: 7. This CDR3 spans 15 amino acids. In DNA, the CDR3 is TGTGCCATCAGTGACCCGGGGACAGCTAAAGAGACCCAGTACTTC. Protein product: CAISDPGTAKETQYF.

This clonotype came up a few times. This CDR3 reads CASSLEWNEQFF. CDR3 nucleotide sequence: TGTGCCAGCAGCTTAGAATGGAATGAGCAGTTCTTC. The gene calls are TRBV13 and TRBJ2-1; no reliable D call. V was shortened by 1 base and J by 7 bases, with 5 bases between the two germline ends. The CDR3 loop spans 12 amino acids. Germline V gene data show CDR1 as PRHDT and CDR2 as FYEKMQ (reference sequence).

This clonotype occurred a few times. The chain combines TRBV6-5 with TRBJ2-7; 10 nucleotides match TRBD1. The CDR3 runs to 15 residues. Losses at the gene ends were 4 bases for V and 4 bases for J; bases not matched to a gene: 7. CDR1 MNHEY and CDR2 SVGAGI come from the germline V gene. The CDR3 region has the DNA TGTGCCAGCAGTTTAAGAGGACAGGGGGTGTACGAGCAGTACTTC. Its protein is CASSLRGQGVYEQYF.

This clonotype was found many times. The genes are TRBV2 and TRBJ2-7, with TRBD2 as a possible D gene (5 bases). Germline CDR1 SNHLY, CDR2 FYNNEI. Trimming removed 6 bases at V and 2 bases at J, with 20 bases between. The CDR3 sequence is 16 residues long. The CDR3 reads CASRTTSGHPPYEQYF. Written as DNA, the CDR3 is TGTGCCAGCAGAACAACGAGCGGCCACCCCCCCTACGAGCAGTACTTC.

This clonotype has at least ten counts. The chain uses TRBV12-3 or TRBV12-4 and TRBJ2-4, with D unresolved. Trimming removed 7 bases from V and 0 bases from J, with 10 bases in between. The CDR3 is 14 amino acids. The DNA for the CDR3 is TGTGCCAGCACCACGGACCTAGCCAAAAACATTCAGTACTTC. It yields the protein CASTTDLAKNIQYF.

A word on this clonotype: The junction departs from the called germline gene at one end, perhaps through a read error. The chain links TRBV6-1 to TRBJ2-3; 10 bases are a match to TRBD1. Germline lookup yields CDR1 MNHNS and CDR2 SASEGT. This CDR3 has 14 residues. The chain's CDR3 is CATAGTGVSDTHYF. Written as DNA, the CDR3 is TGTGCCACCGCGGGGACAGGGGTATCAGATACGCACTATTTT.

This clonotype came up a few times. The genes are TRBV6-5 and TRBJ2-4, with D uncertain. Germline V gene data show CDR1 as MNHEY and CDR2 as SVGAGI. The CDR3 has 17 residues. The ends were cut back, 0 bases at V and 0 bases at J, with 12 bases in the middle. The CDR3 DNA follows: TGTGCCAGCAGTTACTCGGCGACCCACTTAGCCAAAAACATTCAGTACTTC. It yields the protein CASSYSATHLAKNIQYF.

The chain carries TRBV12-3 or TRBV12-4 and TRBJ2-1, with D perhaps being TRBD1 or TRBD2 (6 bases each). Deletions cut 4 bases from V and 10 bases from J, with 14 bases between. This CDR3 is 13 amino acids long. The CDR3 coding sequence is TGTGCCAGCAGTTGGCAGGAGGGGGGAGAGCAGTTCTTC. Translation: CASSWQEGGEQFF.

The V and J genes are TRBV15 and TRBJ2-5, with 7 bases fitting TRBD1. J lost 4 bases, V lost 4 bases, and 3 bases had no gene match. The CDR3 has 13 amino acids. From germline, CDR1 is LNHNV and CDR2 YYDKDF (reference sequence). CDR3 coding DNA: TGTGCCACCAGCAAAAGGGACAGAGAGACCCAGTACTTC. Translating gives CATSKRDRETQYF.

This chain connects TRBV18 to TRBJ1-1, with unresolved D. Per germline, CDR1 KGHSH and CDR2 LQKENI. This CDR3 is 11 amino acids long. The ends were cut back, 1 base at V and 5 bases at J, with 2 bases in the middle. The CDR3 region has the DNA TGTGCCAGCTCACCACGTACTGAAGCTTTCTTT. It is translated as CASSPRTEAFF. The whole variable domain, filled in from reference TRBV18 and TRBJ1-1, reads NAGVMQNPRHLVRRRGQEARLRCSPMKGHSHVYWYRQLPEEGLKFMVYLQKENIIDESGMPKERFSAEFPKEGPSILRIQQVVRGDSAAYFCASSPRTEAFFGQGTRLTVV.